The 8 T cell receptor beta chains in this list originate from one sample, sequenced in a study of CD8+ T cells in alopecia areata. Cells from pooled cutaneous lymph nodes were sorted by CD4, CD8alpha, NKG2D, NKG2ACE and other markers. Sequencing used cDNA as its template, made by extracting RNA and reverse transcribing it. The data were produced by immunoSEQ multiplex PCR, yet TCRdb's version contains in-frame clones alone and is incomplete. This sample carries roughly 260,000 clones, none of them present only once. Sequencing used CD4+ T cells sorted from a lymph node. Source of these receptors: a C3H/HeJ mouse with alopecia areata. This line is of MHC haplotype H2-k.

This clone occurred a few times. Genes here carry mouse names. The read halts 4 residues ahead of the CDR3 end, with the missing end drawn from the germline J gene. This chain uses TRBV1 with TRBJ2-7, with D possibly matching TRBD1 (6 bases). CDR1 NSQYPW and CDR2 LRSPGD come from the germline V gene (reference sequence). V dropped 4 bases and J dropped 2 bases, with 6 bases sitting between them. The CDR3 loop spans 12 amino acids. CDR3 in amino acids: CTCSDRAYEQYF. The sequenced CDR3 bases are TGCACCTGCAGTGACAGGGCCTAT.

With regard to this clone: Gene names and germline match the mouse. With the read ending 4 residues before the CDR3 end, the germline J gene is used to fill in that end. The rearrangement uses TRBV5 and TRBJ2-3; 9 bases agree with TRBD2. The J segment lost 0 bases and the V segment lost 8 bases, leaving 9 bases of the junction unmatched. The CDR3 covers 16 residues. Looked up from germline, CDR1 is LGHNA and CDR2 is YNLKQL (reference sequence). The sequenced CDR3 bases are TGTGCCAGCCGGCTGGGGGGGTCGTCTAGTGCAGAA. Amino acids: CASRLGGSSSAE. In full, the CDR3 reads CASRLGGSSSAETLYF.

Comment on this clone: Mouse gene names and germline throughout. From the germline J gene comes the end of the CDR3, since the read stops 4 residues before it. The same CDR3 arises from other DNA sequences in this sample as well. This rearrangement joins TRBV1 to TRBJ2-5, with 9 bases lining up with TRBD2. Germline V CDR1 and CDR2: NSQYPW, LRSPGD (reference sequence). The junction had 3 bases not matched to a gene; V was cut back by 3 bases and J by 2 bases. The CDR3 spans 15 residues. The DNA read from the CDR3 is TGCACCTGCAGTGCCGCGGGACTGGGCCAAGAC. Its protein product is CTCSAAGLGQD. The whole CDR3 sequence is CTCSAAGLGQDTQYF.

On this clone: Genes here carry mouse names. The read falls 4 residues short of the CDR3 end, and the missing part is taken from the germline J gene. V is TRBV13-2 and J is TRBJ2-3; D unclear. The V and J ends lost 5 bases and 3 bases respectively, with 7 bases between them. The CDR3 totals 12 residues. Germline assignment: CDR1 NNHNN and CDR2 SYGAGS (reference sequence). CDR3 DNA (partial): TGTGCCAGCGGGCCCAGAGCAGAA. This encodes CASGPRAE. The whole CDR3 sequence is CASGPRAETLYF.

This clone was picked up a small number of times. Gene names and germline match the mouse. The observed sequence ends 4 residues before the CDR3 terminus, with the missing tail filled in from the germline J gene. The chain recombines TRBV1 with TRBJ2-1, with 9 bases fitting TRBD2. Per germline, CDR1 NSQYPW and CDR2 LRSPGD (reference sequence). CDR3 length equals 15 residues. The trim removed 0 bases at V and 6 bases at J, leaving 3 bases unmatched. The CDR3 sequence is CTCSADMGGLAEQFF. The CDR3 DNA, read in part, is TGCACCTGCAGTGCAGATATGGGGGGGCTTGCT.

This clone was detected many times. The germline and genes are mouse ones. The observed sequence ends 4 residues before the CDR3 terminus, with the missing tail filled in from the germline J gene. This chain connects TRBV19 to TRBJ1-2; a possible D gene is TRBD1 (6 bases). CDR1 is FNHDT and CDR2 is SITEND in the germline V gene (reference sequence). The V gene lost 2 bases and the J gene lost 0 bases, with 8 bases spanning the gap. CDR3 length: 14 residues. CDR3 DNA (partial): TGTGCCAGCAGTATGGGGACAACAAACTCC. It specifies CASSMGTTNS. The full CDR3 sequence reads CASSMGTTNSDYTF.

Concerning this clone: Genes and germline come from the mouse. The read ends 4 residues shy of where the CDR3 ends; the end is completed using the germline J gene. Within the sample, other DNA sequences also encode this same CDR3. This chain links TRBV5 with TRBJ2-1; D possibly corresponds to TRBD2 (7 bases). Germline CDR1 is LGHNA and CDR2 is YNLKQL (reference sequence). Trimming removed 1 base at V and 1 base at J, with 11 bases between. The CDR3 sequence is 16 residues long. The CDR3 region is CASSQVGGPNYAEQFF. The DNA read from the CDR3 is TGTGCCAGCAGCCAAGTTGGGGGGCCCAACTATGCT.

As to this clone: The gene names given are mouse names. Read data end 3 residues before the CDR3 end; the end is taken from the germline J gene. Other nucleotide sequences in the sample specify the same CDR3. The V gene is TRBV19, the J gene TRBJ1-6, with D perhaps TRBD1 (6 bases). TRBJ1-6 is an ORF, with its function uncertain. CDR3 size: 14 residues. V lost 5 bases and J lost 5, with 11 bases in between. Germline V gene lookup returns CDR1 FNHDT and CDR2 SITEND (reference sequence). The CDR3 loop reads CASRPGQNNSPLYF. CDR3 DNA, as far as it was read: TGTGCCAGCAGACCGGGACAAAATAATTCGCCC.